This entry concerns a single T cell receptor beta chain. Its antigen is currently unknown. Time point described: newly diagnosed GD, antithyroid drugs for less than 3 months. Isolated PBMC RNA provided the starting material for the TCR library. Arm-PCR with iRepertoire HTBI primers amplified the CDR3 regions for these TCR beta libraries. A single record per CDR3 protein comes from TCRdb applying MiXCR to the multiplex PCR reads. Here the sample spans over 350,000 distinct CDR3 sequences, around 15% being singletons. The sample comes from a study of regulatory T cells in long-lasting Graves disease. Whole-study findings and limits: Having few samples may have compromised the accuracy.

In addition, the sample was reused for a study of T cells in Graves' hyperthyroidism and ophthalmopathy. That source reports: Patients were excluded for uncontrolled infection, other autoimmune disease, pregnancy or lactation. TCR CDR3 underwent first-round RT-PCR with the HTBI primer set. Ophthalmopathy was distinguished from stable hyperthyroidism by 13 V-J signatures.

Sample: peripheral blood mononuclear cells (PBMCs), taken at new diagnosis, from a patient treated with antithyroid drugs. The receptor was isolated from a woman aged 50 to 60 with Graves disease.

In nucleotides, the CDR3 is TGTGCCAGCAGCCAAGATAGGCTAGTGGAGGGCAATGAGCAGTTCTTC. Encoded protein: CASSQDRLVEGNEQFF. The rearrangement links TRBV4-2 to TRBJ2-1, with D possibly TRBD2 on 6 matching bases. This CDR3 has 16 residues. The V gene lost 0 bases and the J gene lost 6 bases, with 15 bases spanning the gap. The germline CDR1 and CDR2 sequences are LGHNA and YNFKEQ.